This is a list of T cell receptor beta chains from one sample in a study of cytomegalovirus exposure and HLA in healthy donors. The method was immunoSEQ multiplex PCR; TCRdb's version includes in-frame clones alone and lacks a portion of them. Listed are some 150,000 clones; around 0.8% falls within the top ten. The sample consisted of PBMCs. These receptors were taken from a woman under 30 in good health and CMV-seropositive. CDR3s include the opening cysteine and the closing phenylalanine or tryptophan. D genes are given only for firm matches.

CDR3 protein: CASSFPGLAGGLRFNEQFF
CDR3 DNA: TGCGCCAGCAGCTTTCCGGGACTAGCGGGGGGGCTCAGGTTCAATGAGCAGTTCTTC
D gene: TRBD2
V gene: TRBV5-1
J gene: TRBJ2-1

CDR3 protein: CASSEGLAGKRPQYF
CDR3 DNA: TGTGCCAGCAGTGAGGGACTAGCGGGCAAGAGACCCCAGTACTTC
D gene: TRBD2
V gene: TRBV6-1
J gene: TRBJ2-5

CDR3 protein: CASGLGQANYGYTF
CDR3 DNA: TGTGCTAGTGGTTTGGGTCAGGCTAACTATGGCTACACCTTC
D gene: -
V gene: TRBV12-5
J gene: TRBJ1-2

CDR3 protein: CASSLSANTVSEKYF
CDR3 DNA: TGTGCCAGCAGCTTAAGCGCCAATACCGTTAGCGAGAAGTACTTC
D gene: -
V gene: TRBV7-6
J gene: TRBJ2-7

CDR3 protein: CASSFRVQETQYF
CDR3 DNA: TGCGCCAGCAGCTTCCGGGTCCAAGAGACCCAGTACTTC
D gene: -
V gene: TRBV5-1
J gene: TRBJ2-5

CDR3 protein: CASSLDGGDQPQHF
CDR3 DNA: TGCGCCAGCAGCTTGGACGGGGGAGATCAGCCCCAGCATTTT
D gene: -
V gene: TRBV5-1
J gene: TRBJ1-5

CDR3 protein: CASRDSIYNEQFF
CDR3 DNA: TGTGCCAGCCGGGACAGTATTTACAATGAGCAGTTCTTC
D gene: TRBD1
V gene: TRBV2
J gene: TRBJ2-1

CDR3 protein: CSVRQGRADTQYF
CDR3 DNA: TGCAGCGTCCGACAGGGGAGGGCAGATACGCAGTATTTT
D gene: -
V gene: TRBV29-1
J gene: TRBJ2-3

CDR3 protein: CASSFRDSKGDQPQHF
CDR3 DNA: TGTGCCAGCAGCTTCCGGGACTCAAAAGGGGATCAGCCCCAGCATTTT
D gene: -
V gene: TRBV5-6
J gene: TRBJ1-5

CDR3 protein: CASSLGGASNQPQHF
CDR3 DNA: TGTGCCAGCAGCTTGGGTGGGGCGAGCAATCAGCCCCAGCATTTT
D gene: -
V gene: TRBV5-6
J gene: TRBJ1-5

CDR3 protein: CASSLSGGAWNEQFF
CDR3 DNA: TGCGCCAGCAGCTTAAGCGGGGGGGCCTGGAATGAGCAGTTCTTC
D gene: TRBD2
V gene: TRBV5-1
J gene: TRBJ2-1

CDR3 protein: CASSLDGTRGTGELFF
CDR3 DNA: TGTGCCAGCAGCTTGGACGGGACTAGGGGCACCGGGGAGCTGTTTTTT
D gene: TRBD2
V gene: TRBV5-6
J gene: TRBJ2-2

CDR3 protein: CASSLGLADSYEQYF
CDR3 DNA: TGTGCCAGCAGCCTAGGACTAGCGGACTCCTACGAGCAGTACTTC
D gene: TRBD2
V gene: TRBV28
J gene: TRBJ2-7

CDR3 protein: CASSLTTSGRDTQYF
CDR3 DNA: TGTGCCAGCAGCTTGACGACTAGCGGGAGGGATACGCAGTATTTT
D gene: TRBD2
V gene: TRBV5-6
J gene: TRBJ2-3

CDR3 protein: CASSLSGGLVNEQFF
CDR3 DNA: TGCGCCAGCAGCTTGTCGGGGGGTTTGGTCAATGAGCAGTTCTTC
D gene: TRBD2
V gene: TRBV5-1
J gene: TRBJ2-1

CDR3 protein: CASSESRQGWETQYF
CDR3 DNA: TGTGCCAGCAGTGAATCAAGACAGGGGTGGGAGACCCAGTACTTC
D gene: TRBD1
V gene: TRBV25-1
J gene: TRBJ2-5

CDR3 protein: CASSDRGFLEQFF
CDR3 DNA: TGTGCCAGCAGCGACAGGGGGTTTCTTGAGCAGTTCTTC
D gene: TRBD1
V gene: TRBV5-4
J gene: TRBJ2-1

CDR3 protein: CAWSEGTPDIATQYF
CDR3 DNA: TGTGCCTGGAGTGAAGGGACTCCTGACATAGCGACCCAGTACTTC
D gene: -
V gene: TRBV30
J gene: TRBJ2-5

CDR3 protein: CASSKRTGGIAFF
CDR3 DNA: TGTGCCAGCAGTAAACGGACAGGGGGGATAGCTTTCTTT
D gene: TRBD1
V gene: TRBV13
J gene: TRBJ1-1

CDR3 protein: CASSLFAGQVSINTEAFF
CDR3 DNA: TGTGCCAGCAGTTTATTTGCGGGACAGGTCTCTATTAACACTGAAGCTTTCTTT
D gene: TRBD1
V gene: TRBV27
J gene: TRBJ1-1

CDR3 protein: CASAIDREYSPLHF
CDR3 DNA: TGTGCCAGCGCGATCGACAGGGAGTATTCACCCCTCCACTTT
D gene: TRBD1
V gene: TRBV2
J gene: TRBJ1-6

CDR3 protein: CASSEATGGELFF
CDR3 DNA: TGTGCCAGCAGTGAAGCGACAGGGGGTGAACTGTTTTTT
D gene: TRBD1
V gene: TRBV2
J gene: TRBJ1-4

CDR3 protein: CASSGRITSYEQYF
CDR3 DNA: TGTGCCAGCAGCGGCAGAATAACCTCCTACGAGCAGTACTTC
D gene: -
V gene: TRBV11-3
J gene: TRBJ2-7

CDR3 protein: CAWREQGFRGGTEAFF
CDR3 DNA: TGTGCCTGGAGGGAACAGGGTTTTCGGGGGGGGACTGAAGCTTTCTTT
D gene: -
V gene: TRBV30
J gene: TRBJ1-1

CDR3 protein: CASSPEQTTAWGYTF
CDR3 DNA: TGTGCCAGCTCACCGGAACAGACCACTGCTTGGGGCTACACCTTC
D gene: -
V gene: TRBV18
J gene: TRBJ1-2

CDR3 protein: CASSVGGSGSIYEQFF
CDR3 DNA: TGTGCCAGCAGCGTAGGTGGTAGCGGGAGTATATATGAGCAGTTCTTC
D gene: TRBD2
V gene: TRBV9
J gene: TRBJ2-1

CDR3 protein: CASTGRSVTGELFF
CDR3 DNA: TGTGCCAGTACAGGGCGTTCGGTCACCGGGGAGCTGTTTTTT
D gene: -
V gene: TRBV19
J gene: TRBJ2-2

CDR3 protein: CASSVGTGVSYEQYF
CDR3 DNA: TGTGCCAGCAGCGTCGGGACAGGAGTGTCCTACGAGCAGTACTTC
D gene: TRBD1
V gene: TRBV6-1
J gene: TRBJ2-7

CDR3 protein: CASSVAASGDRARGGYTF
CDR3 DNA: TGTGCCAGCAGCGTAGCCGCCTCTGGGGACAGGGCGAGGGGTGGCTACACCTTC
D gene: TRBD1
V gene: TRBV9
J gene: TRBJ1-2

CDR3 protein: CASSVRDTYEQYF
CDR3 DNA: TGTGCCAGCAGCGTAAGGGACACCTACGAGCAGTACTTC
D gene: -
V gene: TRBV7-8
J gene: TRBJ2-7

CDR3 protein: CASSQSIAGRTYEQYF
CDR3 DNA: TGCGCCAGCAGCCAGTCAATAGCGGGTCGCACCTACGAGCAGTACTTC
D gene: TRBD2
V gene: TRBV4-3
J gene: TRBJ2-7

CDR3 protein: CASSVVPAPHEQYF
CDR3 DNA: TGTGCCAGCAGCGTAGTACCCGCTCCCCACGAGCAGTACTTC
D gene: -
V gene: TRBV9
J gene: TRBJ2-7

CDR3 protein: CAWSLAGGRDTQYF
CDR3 DNA: TGTGCCTGGAGTTTAGCGGGGGGGAGGGATACGCAGTATTTT
D gene: TRBD2
V gene: TRBV30
J gene: TRBJ2-3

CDR3 protein: CASSPLGAHPPYEQYF
CDR3 DNA: TGTGCCAGCTCACCGTTGGGGGCTCACCCCCCCTACGAGCAGTACTTC
D gene: -
V gene: TRBV18
J gene: TRBJ2-7

CDR3 protein: CASSLGTALSSPLHF
CDR3 DNA: TGTGCCAGCAGTTTAGGGACAGCCCTCAGTTCACCCCTCCACTTT
D gene: TRBD1
V gene: TRBV6-6
J gene: TRBJ1-6

CDR3 protein: CASVFSDRINFGYTF
CDR3 DNA: TGTGCCAGTGTCTTTTCGGACAGGATAAATTTTGGCTACACCTTC
D gene: TRBD1
V gene: TRBV19
J gene: TRBJ1-2

CDR3 protein: CASSVRQGSTEAFF
CDR3 DNA: TGTGCCAGCAGCGTACGACAGGGTAGCACTGAAGCTTTCTTT
D gene: TRBD1
V gene: TRBV2
J gene: TRBJ1-1

CDR3 protein: CASSQVRLAESTDTQYF
CDR3 DNA: TGCGCCAGCAGCCAAGTCAGGCTAGCGGAGAGCACAGATACGCAGTATTTT
D gene: TRBD2
V gene: TRBV4-1
J gene: TRBJ2-3

CDR3 protein: CASSQEGSGGGPETQYF
CDR3 DNA: TGTGCCAGCAGCCAAGAAGGTAGCGGGGGGGGGCCCGAGACCCAGTACTTC
D gene: TRBD2
V gene: TRBV4-2
J gene: TRBJ2-5

CDR3 protein: CAWGLTGGDYGYTF
CDR3 DNA: TGTGCCTGGGGGCTGACAGGGGGAGACTATGGCTACACCTTC
D gene: TRBD1
V gene: TRBV30
J gene: TRBJ1-2

CDR3 protein: CASSKEGASGFQETQYF
CDR3 DNA: TGTGCCAGTAGTAAGGAAGGAGCTAGCGGGTTCCAAGAGACCCAGTACTTC
D gene: TRBD2
V gene: TRBV19
J gene: TRBJ2-5

CDR3 protein: CASSLYRSGSEDEQYF
CDR3 DNA: TGTGCCAGCAGCTTATACCGCTCCGGCAGCGAGGACGAGCAGTACTTC
D gene: -
V gene: TRBV7-2
J gene: TRBJ2-7

CDR3 protein: CASSYWLYGYTF
CDR3 DNA: TGTGCCAGCAGCTATTGGCTCTATGGCTACACCTTC
D gene: -
V gene: TRBV5-5
J gene: TRBJ1-2

CDR3 protein: CASSPGQSNTEAFF
CDR3 DNA: TGTGCCAGTAGTCCGGGACAGTCGAACACTGAAGCTTTCTTT
D gene: TRBD1
V gene: TRBV19
J gene: TRBJ1-1

CDR3 protein: CASSEFGNQPQHF
CDR3 DNA: TGTGCCAGCAGTGAATTCGGCAATCAGCCCCAGCATTTT
D gene: -
V gene: TRBV2
J gene: TRBJ1-5

CDR3 protein: CASSPKLAGGPYNEQFF
CDR3 DNA: TGTGCCAGCAGCCCAAAACTAGCGGGAGGCCCCTACAATGAGCAGTTCTTC
D gene: TRBD2
V gene: TRBV7-2
J gene: TRBJ2-1

CDR3 protein: CASSQVVAGGSYEQYF
CDR3 DNA: TGCGCCAGCAGCCAAGTCGTAGCGGGGGGGTCCTACGAGCAGTACTTC
D gene: TRBD2
V gene: TRBV4-1
J gene: TRBJ2-7

CDR3 protein: CASSLDSTSYEQYF
CDR3 DNA: TGTGCCAGCAGCTTGGACAGTACCTCCTACGAGCAGTACTTC
D gene: -
V gene: TRBV5-4
J gene: TRBJ2-7

CDR3 protein: CASSYQAAGVGEKLFF
CDR3 DNA: TGTGCCAGCAGTTACCAAGCTGCAGGGGTCGGGGAAAAACTGTTTTTT
D gene: -
V gene: TRBV6-5
J gene: TRBJ1-4

CDR3 protein: CASTYRVDYEQYF
CDR3 DNA: TGTGCCAGCACCTACAGGGTTGACTACGAGCAGTACTTC
D gene: -
V gene: TRBV6-6
J gene: TRBJ2-7

CDR3 protein: CASSQDRLAGRSEQFF
CDR3 DNA: TGTGCCAGCAGCCAAGATAGACTAGCGGGAAGAAGTGAGCAGTTCTTC
D gene: TRBD2
V gene: TRBV4-2
J gene: TRBJ2-1

CDR3 protein: CASSETGSPRDEQFF
CDR3 DNA: TGCGCCAGCAGTGAGACCGGGAGTCCCCGGGATGAGCAGTTCTTC
D gene: -
V gene: TRBV10-1
J gene: TRBJ2-1

CDR3 protein: CAWKTGTGMNTEAFF
CDR3 DNA: TGTGCCTGGAAAACCGGGACAGGGATGAACACTGAAGCTTTCTTT
D gene: TRBD1
V gene: TRBV30
J gene: TRBJ1-1